A single sample is the source of the 4 T cell receptor beta chains below, sequenced in a study of T-cell memory formation after mild COVID-19. MiXCR was run by TCRdb on the 5' RACE reads, yielding one entry per CDR3 protein. The table shows some 150,000 distinct CDR3 sequences, with under 25% occurring only once. Sequencing was carried out using PBMCs or a T cell subset sorted from them (not recorded which). Every receptor here comes from an adult woman who had mild COVID-19 (a few samples of this study predate the infection). Cell type and time point are not known.

The rearrangement joins TRBV5-8 to TRBJ2-1, with a possible D match to TRBD1 (6 bases). The CDR3 length is 15 residues. Per the germline V gene, CDR1 is SGHTS and CDR2 is YDEGEE. Between the trimmed V and J ends, which lost 1 base and 4 bases, there was a span of 12 bases. DNA of the CDR3: TGTGCCAGCAGCTTGAAAGGCAGGGGATACAATGAGCAGTTCTTC. Translation: CASSLKGRGYNEQFF.

A note on this clonotype: The DNA is omitted, as the CDR3 cannot be located on it reliably, and the CDR3 follows TCRdb's listing. The rearrangement links TRBV21-1 to TRBJ1-4; the table assigns TRBD1, which was not confirmed against the DNA. TRBV21-1 is labeled a pseudogene. The CDR3 is 16 amino acids long, termini counted. The CDR3 sequence: CASTLGVGWGNEKLFF.

This clonotype was observed a few times. The rearrangement joins TRBV18 to TRBJ2-7; unclear D gene. Germline V gene lookup returns CDR1 KGHSH and CDR2 LQKENI. CDR3 length: 14 amino acids. V gave up 4 bases and J gave up 3 bases, with 13 bases separating them. The CDR3 DNA sequence: TGTGCCAGCTCACTTCGGCCCTTACTCTACGAGCAGTACTTC. This gives the protein CASSLRPLLYEQYF. The full variable domain, completed using reference TRBV18 and TRBJ2-7, is NAGVMQNPRHLVRRRGQEARLRCSPMKGHSHVYWYRQLPEEGLKFMVYLQKENIIDESGMPKERFSAEFPKEGPSILRIQQVVRGDSAAYFCASSLRPLLYEQYFGPGTRLTVT.

This clonotype was seen a few times. The rearrangement uses TRBV10-3 and TRBJ2-7; TRBD2 agrees at 7 bases. The CDR3 covers 15 residues. The V segment lost 3 bases and the J segment 1 base; nucleotides outside the gene matches: 6. Germline lookup yields CDR1 ENHRY and CDR2 SYGVKD. The CDR3 coding sequence is TGTGCCATCAGTGACCGGCGGGAGTTATCCTACGAGCAGTACTTC. The encoded protein is CAISDRRELSYEQYF.